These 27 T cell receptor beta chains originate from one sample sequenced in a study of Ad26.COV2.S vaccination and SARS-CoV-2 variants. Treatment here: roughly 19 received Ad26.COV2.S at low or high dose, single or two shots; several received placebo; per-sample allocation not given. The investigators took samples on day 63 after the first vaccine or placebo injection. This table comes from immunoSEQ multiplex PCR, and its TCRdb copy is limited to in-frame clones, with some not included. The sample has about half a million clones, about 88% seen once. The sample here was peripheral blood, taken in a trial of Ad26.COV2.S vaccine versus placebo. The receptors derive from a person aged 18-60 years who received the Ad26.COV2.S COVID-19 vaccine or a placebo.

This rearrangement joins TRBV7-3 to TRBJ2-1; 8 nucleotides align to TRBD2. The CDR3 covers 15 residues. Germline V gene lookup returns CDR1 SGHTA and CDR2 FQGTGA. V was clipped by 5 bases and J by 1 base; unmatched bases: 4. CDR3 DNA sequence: TGTGCCAGCAGCCAAGCGGGAGTATCCTACAATGAGCAGTTCTTC. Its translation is CASSQAGVSYNEQFF.

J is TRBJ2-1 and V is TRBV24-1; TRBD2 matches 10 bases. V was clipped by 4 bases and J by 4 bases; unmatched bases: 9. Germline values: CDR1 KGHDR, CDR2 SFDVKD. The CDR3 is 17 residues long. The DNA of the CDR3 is TGTGCCACCAGTGACCACCCCGGACTAGCGGAATACAATGAGCAGTTCTTC. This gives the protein CATSDHPGLAEYNEQFF.

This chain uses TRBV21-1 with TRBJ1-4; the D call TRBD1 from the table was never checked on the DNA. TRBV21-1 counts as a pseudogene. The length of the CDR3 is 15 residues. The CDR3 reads CASSKQGAREEKLFF. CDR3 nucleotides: TGTGCCAGCAGCAAACAGGGGGCACGTGAGGAAAAACTGTTTTTT.

The CDR3 nucleotides read TGTGCCAGCAGCTTTCTAGCGGGGGACTACAATGAGCAGTTCTTC. Its protein product is CASSFLAGDYNEQFF. The rearrangement uses TRBV7-2 and TRBJ2-1; 10 nucleotides line up with TRBD2. Trimming at V came to 3 bases and at J to 3 bases, leaving 2 bases not matched to a gene. The CDR3 extends over 15 amino acids. The germline gives CDR1 SGHTA, CDR2 FQGNSA.

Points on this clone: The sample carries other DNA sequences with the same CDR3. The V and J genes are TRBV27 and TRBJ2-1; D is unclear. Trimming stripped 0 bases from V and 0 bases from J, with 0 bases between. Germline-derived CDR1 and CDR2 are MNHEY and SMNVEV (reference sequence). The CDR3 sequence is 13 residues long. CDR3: CASSLSSYNEQFF. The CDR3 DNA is TGTGCCAGCAGTTTATCCTCCTACAATGAGCAGTTCTTC.

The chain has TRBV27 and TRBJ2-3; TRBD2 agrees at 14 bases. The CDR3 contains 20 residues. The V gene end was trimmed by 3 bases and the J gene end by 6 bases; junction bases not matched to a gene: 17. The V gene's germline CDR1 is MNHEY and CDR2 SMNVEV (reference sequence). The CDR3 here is CASSFLYALTSGGGTDTQYF. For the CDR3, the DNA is TGTGCCAGCAGTTTTTTATACGCTTTGACTAGCGGGGGGGGAACGGATACGCAGTATTTT.

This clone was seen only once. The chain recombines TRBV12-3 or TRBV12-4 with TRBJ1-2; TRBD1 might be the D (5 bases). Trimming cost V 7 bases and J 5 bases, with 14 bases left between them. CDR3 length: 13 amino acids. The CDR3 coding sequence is TGTGCCAGCAACCTTCCCGGGGGGTATGGCTACACCTTC. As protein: CASNLPGGYGYTF.

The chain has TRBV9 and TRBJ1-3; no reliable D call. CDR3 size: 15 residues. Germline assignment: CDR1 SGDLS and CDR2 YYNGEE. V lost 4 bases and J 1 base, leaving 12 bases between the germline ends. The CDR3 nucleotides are TGTGCCAGCAGCCAAGGACGGATTTCTGGAAACACCATATATTTT. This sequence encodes CASSQGRISGNTIYF.

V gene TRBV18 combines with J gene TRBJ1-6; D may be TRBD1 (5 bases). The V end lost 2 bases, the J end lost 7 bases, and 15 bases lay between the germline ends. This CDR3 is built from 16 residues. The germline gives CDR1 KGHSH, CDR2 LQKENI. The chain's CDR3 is CASSPLSRETNSPLHF. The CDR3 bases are TGTGCCAGCTCACCATTAAGCAGGGAAACGAATTCACCCCTCCACTTT.

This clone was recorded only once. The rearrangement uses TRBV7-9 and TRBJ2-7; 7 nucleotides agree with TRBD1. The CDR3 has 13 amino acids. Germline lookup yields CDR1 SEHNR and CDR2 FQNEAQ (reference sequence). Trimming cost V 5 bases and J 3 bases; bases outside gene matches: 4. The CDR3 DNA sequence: TGTGCCAGCAGCCACGGACAGGACTACGAGCAGTACTTC. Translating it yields CASSHGQDYEQYF.

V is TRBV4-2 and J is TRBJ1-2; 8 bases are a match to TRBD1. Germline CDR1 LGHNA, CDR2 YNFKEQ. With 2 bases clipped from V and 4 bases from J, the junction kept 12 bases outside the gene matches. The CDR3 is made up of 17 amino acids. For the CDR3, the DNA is TGTGCCAGCAGCCAACTCGGACAGGGAGTGGGGGTCTATGGCTACACCTTC. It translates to CASSQLGQGVGVYGYTF.

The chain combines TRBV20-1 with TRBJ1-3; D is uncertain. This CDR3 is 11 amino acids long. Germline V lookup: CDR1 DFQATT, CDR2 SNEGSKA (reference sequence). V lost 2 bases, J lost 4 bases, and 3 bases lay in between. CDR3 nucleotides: TGCAGTGCTAGAAAGGGAAACACCATATATTTT. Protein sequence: CSARKGNTIYF.

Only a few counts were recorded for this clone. The CDR3 sequence is CASSQVGTANSPLHF. The CDR3 region has the DNA TGCGCCAGCAGCCAAGTTGGGACGGCTAATTCACCCCTCCACTTT. The V gene is TRBV4-3, the J gene TRBJ1-6; tentative D call: TRBD1 (5 bases). The CDR3 loop spans 15 amino acids. V shed 1 base and J shed 6 bases, with 10 bases lying between them. Germline values: CDR1 LGHNA, CDR2 YSLEER.

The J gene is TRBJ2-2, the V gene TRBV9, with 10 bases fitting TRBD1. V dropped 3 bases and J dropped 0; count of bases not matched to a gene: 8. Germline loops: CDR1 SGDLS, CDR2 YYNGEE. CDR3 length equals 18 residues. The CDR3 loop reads CASSDDMTGGPNTGELFF. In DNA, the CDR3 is TGTGCCAGCAGCGACGACATGACAGGGGGCCCGAACACCGGGGAGCTGTTTTTT.

CDR3 sequence: CASSTAVNYEQYF. The CDR3 nucleotides are TGTGCCAGCAGCACAGCCGTAAACTACGAGCAGTACTTC. V is TRBV7-2 and J is TRBJ2-7; D is uncertain. The CDR3 sequence is 13 residues long. Trimming removed 5 bases at V and 3 bases at J, with 11 bases between. The V gene's germline CDR1 is SGHTA and CDR2 FQGNSA.

The CDR3 DNA is TGTGCCACCGTTTATAGCAATCAGCCCCAGCATTTT. Its translation: CATVYSNQPQHF. The chain has TRBV28 and TRBJ1-5, with D unresolved. CDR1 is MDHEN, CDR2 SYDVKM, per germline. V dropped 10 bases and J dropped 0 bases, with 7 bases sitting between them. The CDR3 extends over 12 amino acids.

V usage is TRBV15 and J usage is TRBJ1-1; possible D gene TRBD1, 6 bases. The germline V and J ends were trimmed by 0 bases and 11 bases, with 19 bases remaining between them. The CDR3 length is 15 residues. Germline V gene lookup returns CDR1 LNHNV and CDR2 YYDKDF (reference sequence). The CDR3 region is CATSRDQGQRPDAFF. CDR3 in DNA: TGTGCCACCAGCAGAGATCAGGGGCAGCGGCCGGATGCTTTCTTT. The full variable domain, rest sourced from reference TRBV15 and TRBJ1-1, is DAMVIQNPRYQVTQFGKPVTLSCSQTLNHNVMYWYQQKSSQAPKLLFHYYDKDFNNEADTPDNFQSRRPNTSFCFLDIRSPGLGDTAMYLCATSRDQGQRPDAFFGQGTRLTVV.

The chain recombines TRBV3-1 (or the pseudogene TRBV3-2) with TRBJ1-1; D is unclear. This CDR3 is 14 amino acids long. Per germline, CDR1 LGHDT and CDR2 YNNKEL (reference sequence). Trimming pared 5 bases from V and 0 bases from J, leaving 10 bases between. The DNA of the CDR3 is TGTGCCAGCAGCACCGGTAGAATGAACACTGAAGCTTTCTTT. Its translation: CASSTGRMNTEAFF.

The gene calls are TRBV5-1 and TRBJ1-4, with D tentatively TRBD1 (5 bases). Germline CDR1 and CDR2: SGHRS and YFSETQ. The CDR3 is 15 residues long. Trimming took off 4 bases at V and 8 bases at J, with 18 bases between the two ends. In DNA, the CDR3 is TGCGCCAGCAGCGGACGAGGAATTGGGGGGGAAAAACTGTTTTTT. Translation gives CASSGRGIGGEKLFF.

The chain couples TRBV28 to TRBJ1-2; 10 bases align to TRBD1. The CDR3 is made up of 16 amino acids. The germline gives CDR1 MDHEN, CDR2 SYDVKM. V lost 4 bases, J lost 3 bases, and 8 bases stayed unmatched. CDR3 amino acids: CASSSATGGLDYGYTF. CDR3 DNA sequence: TGTGCCAGCAGTTCCGCGACAGGGGGCTTGGACTATGGCTACACCTTC.

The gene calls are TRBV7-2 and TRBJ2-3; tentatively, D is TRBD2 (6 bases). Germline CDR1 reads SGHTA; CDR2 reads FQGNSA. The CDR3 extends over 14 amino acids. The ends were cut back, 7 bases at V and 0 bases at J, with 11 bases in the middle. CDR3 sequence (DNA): TGTGCCAGCACTCCCGGGAGAAGCACAGATACGCAGTATTTT. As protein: CASTPGRSTDTQYF.

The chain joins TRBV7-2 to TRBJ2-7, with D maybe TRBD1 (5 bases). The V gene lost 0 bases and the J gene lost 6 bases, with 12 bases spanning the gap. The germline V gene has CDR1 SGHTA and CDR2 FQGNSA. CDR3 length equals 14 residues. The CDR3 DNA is TGTGCCAGCAGCTTAGCTCAGGGTTCAATCGAGCAGTACTTC. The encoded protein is CASSLAQGSIEQYF.

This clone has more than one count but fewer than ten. For the CDR3, the DNA is TGCGCCAGCAGCCCCGAACAGGGCCAGCCCCAGCATTTT. It yields the protein CASSPEQGQPQHF. V usage is TRBV5-1 and J usage is TRBJ1-5; weak D call: TRBD1 (6 bases). Germline CDR1 SGHRS, CDR2 YFSETQ. The CDR3 extends over 13 amino acids. V gave up 4 bases and J gave up 7 bases, with 12 bases separating them.

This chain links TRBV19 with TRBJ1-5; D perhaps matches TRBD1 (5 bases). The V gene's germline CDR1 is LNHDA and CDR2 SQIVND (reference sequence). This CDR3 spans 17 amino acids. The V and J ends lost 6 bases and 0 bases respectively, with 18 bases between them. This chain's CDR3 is CASRKSGTVNSNQPQHF. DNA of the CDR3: TGTGCCAGTAGGAAGAGCGGGACGGTGAATAGCAATCAGCCCCAGCATTTT.

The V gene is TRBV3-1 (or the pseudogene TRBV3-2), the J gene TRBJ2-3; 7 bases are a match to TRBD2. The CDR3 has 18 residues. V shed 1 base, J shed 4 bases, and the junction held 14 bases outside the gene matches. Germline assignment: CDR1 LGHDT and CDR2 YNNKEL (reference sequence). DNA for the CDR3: TGTGCCAGCAGCCAAGTCCAACACGGGACTATCAGGGCAGATACGCAGTATTTT. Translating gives CASSQVQHGTIRADTQYF.

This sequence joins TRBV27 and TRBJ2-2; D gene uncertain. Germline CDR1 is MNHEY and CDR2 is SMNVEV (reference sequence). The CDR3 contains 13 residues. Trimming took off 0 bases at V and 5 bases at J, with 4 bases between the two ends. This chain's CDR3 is CASSLSLTGELFF. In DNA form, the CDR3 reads TGTGCCAGCAGTTTATCTCTTACCGGGGAGCTGTTTTTT.

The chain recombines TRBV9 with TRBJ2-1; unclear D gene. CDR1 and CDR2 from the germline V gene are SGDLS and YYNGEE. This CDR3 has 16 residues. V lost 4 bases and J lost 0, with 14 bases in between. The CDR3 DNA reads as TGTGCCAGCAGCCCTACGTCGGGTAGCTCCTACAATGAGCAGTTCTTC. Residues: CASSPTSGSSYNEQFF.